Listed here is a single T cell receptor beta chain. The antigen it binds to is not known. No qualities accompany the bases; no much larger clone lies one base away. The data were taken from a study of blood T cell repertoires in COVID-19 (dated by TCRdb to about 2020). For the wider study: Samples covering the acute and convalescent phases of COVID-19 were provided by collaborators in the United States, Italy and Spain. The material from the prospective study consisted of cDNA or gDNA derived from T cells, B-cell-depleted T cells, or PBMCs. Deeply sampled blood TCRbeta repertoires from subjects exposed to, actively infected with, or recovered from COVID-19 were included in the dataset. The repertoires were made available in a free public database intended to serve as a resource for research on the immune response to SARS-CoV-2. The samples were drawn from the first 160 participants of the ongoing ImmuneRACE study and from 1,200 or so subjects provided by 6 global collaborators. The sample metadata nearly always contained a de-identified subject ID, COVID-19 status, age in years and sex. Where HLA class I and class II types were available, the types were taken from metadata supplied by the sample provider, not from assay-based typing.

Points the paper makes about the study in general: The quantity of clinical and demographic metadata differed by source and by participant and was supplied without curation.

Enrolling through a virtual design, the prospective study's participants ranged in age from roughly 18 to 89 years and lived across 24 United States geographic areas. To assign participants to cohorts, the prospective study relied on clinical history that participants themselves reported in a screening survey and a study questionnaire. Exposed participants had been in contact, within 2 weeks of entering the study, with a person who had a PCR-confirmed or clinician-diagnosed case of COVID-19. In the prospective study, whole blood, serum and a nasopharyngeal or oropharyngeal swab were collected from each participant by mobile phlebotomists. Over an approximately 2-month period, participants in the prospective study had the option of providing additional blood draws and questionnaires. Prospective study blood samples were shipped either frozen or at room temperature before DNA extraction. TCRbeta CDR3 regions were amplified from genomic DNA by means of the immunoSEQ Assay, a bias-controlled multiplex PCR. The study's own analysis went as follows. Nucleated cell counts per sample were estimated from amplification of reference gene primers within the assay. To quantify the absolute abundance of each unique TCRbeta CDR3 rearrangement, sequence reads were collapsed and filtered. For each sample, productive Simpson clonality was calculated as the square root of Simpson's diversity index across productive rearrangements. TCRdb mirrors the immuneACCESS table, restricted to in-frame sequences. Some clones are absent from its copies; in checked studies, under half trace to an unresolved V gene, and the reason for the others is unknown. V, J and clone size are taken as reported in that table, and D and trimming were inferred from the DNA itself. The sample table shows 250,000 or so clones, and approximately 90% are seen once. The ten largest account for about 3% of the sample.

Sequencing was carried out using PBMCs or T cells enriched from blood (not recorded which). This receptor was obtained from a man in his forties who had been exposed to COVID-19.

The CDR3: CASSIIYGLDQPQHF. The base sequence is TGTGCCAGTAGTATAATATATGGTTTAGATCAGCCCCAGCATTTT. Rearrangement joined TRBV19 to TRBJ1-5; no D gene is confidently identified. The CDR3, from cysteine to phenylalanine, totals 15 residues. Of the read, only the CDR3 DNA is kept; its 45 bases are in frame from base 1. V is pared back by 2 bases and J by 5 bases, with 13 bases lying between the germline termini. Reading the germline V gene (reference sequence) gives CDR1 LNHDA and CDR2 SQIVND.